This entry lists 25 T cell receptor beta chains sequenced from one sample in a study of blood T cells in healthy people across ages. A second PCR, run for about 6 to 12 cycles, used a sample-barcoded 5' primer plus a J-beta primer mix. TCRdb reprocessed the 5' RACE reads via MiXCR and lists one record per CDR3 protein. The sample lists approximately 780,000 distinct CDR3 sequences; 20% to 30% were seen once. These data also featured in a second study, about T cells of mothers and their children.

Sequenced sample: blood. The receptors were gathered from a boy aged 5-17 years in good health.

As concerns this clonotype: Possible read error: a much larger clone is one base away. DNA for the CDR3: TGTGCCATCAGAAGGGCTAGTCGAGAGACCCAGTACTTC. Translation gives CAIRRASRETQYF. The J gene is TRBJ2-5, the V gene TRBV10-3; no definite D call. Germline lookup yields CDR1 ENHRY and CDR2 SYGVKD. The CDR3 has 13 residues. V shed 6 bases and J shed 4 bases, with 12 bases lying between them.

This sequence joins TRBV12-3 or TRBV12-4 and TRBJ2-1; D is unclear. CDR3 length: 13 residues. The ends were cut back, 5 bases at V and 8 bases at J, with 13 bases in the middle. CDR3 sequence (DNA): TGTGCCAGCAGTCCCCAGAGGATCCATGAGCAGTTCTTC. The encoded protein is CASSPQRIHEQFF.

This clonotype was counted a few times. This chain uses TRBV4-2 with TRBJ2-1, with D unclear. Germline V gives CDR1 LGHNA, CDR2 YNFKEQ. This CDR3 contains 14 residues. The germline V and J ends were trimmed by 0 bases and 8 bases, with 11 bases remaining between them. The CDR3 spells CASSQDRSFDEQFF. As DNA, the CDR3 is TGTGCCAGCAGCCAAGATCGGAGCTTCGATGAGCAGTTCTTC.

This chain joins TRBV7-9 and TRBJ2-5; D remains unclear. The CDR3 is 13 amino acids. Germline CDR1 and CDR2: SEHNR and FQNEAQ (reference sequence). The ends were cut back, 5 bases at V and 5 bases at J, with 12 bases in the middle. The DNA for the CDR3 is TGTGCCAGCAGCCCTACCCAGTGGGAGACCCAGTACTTC. Translating gives CASSPTQWETQYF.

The V and J genes are TRBV6-5 and TRBJ2-3; weak D call: TRBD1 (6 bases). The CDR3 sequence is 16 residues long. CDR1 is MNHEY and CDR2 is SVGAGI in the germline V gene. Trimming cost V 1 base and J 0 bases, with 11 bases left between them. CDR3 residues: CASSYLARGSTDTQYF. CDR3 DNA: TGTGCCAGCAGTTACTTGGCCAGGGGTAGCACAGATACGCAGTATTTT.

The V and J genes are TRBV19 and TRBJ2-7; TRBD1 might be the D (5 bases). The CDR3 has 13 amino acids. Germline CDR1 is LNHDA and CDR2 is SQIVND (reference sequence). With 3 bases removed from V and 5 bases from J, the gap between germline ends came to 11 bases. This chain's CDR3 is CASSIGAGNEQYF. In DNA form, the CDR3 reads TGTGCCAGTAGTATTGGGGCAGGGAACGAGCAGTACTTC.

The chain combines TRBV7-6 with TRBJ2-6; D ambiguous. Trimming took 7 bases from V and 4 from J, leaving 23 bases between them. The CDR3 length is 18 residues. Germline V gene lookup returns CDR1 SGHVS and CDR2 FNYEAQ. The CDR3 region is CASTGGRTDLDGANVLTF. The CDR3 DNA is TGTGCCAGCACGGGTGGGCGGACCGACTTGGACGGGGCCAACGTCCTGACTTTC.

The chain has TRBV6-6 and TRBJ2-2, with D possibly called TRBD1 or TRBD2 (6 bases each). CDR3 length: 15 amino acids. In germline, CDR1 is MNHNY, CDR2 SVGAGI (reference sequence). V was cut by 8 bases and J by 5 bases, with 18 bases left in between. The CDR3 DNA follows: TGTGCCAGCCAAGTCTCGGGGGCGAGGACCGGGGAGCTGTTTTTT. Its translation is CASQVSGARTGELFF.

V gene TRBV20-1 combines with J gene TRBJ2-1; either TRBD1 or TRBD2 may fit D (5 bases each). V was cut by 5 bases and J by 2 bases, with 19 bases left in between. Germline lookup yields CDR1 DFQATT and CDR2 SNEGSKA (reference sequence). The CDR3 loop spans 16 amino acids. The CDR3 bases are TGCAGTGCTGAGAGACGGGACGGGGTAACCTACAATGAGCAGTTCTTC. It codes for CSAERRDGVTYNEQFF.

The chain employs TRBV11-2 and TRBJ2-7; D ambiguous. This CDR3 is built from 18 residues. Germline V gene sequence: CDR1 SGHAT, CDR2 FQNNGV. Trimming pared 1 base from V and 3 bases from J, leaving 22 bases between. DNA of the CDR3: TGTGCCAGCAGCTTAGTTTTCGGTGGGGTCAGACAATACTACGAGCAGTACTTC. This translates into CASSLVFGGVRQYYEQYF.

This clonotype was counted only a few times. The chain recombines TRBV20-1 with TRBJ2-3; D is unclear. This CDR3 has 13 amino acids. From germline, CDR1 is DFQATT and CDR2 SNEGSKA (reference sequence). The V gene lost 1 base and the J gene lost 9 bases, with 14 bases spanning the gap. CDR3 coding DNA: TGCAGTGCTAGAGGACTCGTGGGCGAGACGCAGTATTTT. It specifies CSARGLVGETQYF.

This clonotype came up a few times. The V call is TRBV5-1, the J call TRBJ2-2; D unresolved. Germline V lookup: CDR1 SGHRS, CDR2 YFSETQ. CDR3 length: 15 amino acids. V lost 2 bases, J lost 0 bases, and 8 bases lay in between. The CDR3: CASSLENPNTGELFF. CDR3 coding DNA: TGCGCCAGCAGCTTAGAAAATCCGAACACCGGGGAGCTGTTTTTT. The full variable domain, in which reference TRBV5-1 and TRBJ2-2 provide the parts outside the CDR3, is KAGVTQTPRYLIKTRGQQVTLSCSPISGHRSVSWYQQTPGQGLQFLFEYFSETQRNKGNFPGRFSGRQFSNSRSEMNVSTLELGDSALYLCASSLENPNTGELFFGEGSRLTVL.

V and J are TRBV29-1 and TRBJ1-4, with D maybe TRBD1 (5 bases). The CDR3 extends over 12 amino acids. The V gene lost 6 bases and the J gene lost 5 bases, with 10 bases spanning the gap. The germline V gene has CDR1 SQVTM and CDR2 ANQGSEA. The CDR3 sequence is CSVGGLNEKLFF. The DNA of the CDR3 is TGCAGCGTCGGGGGACTAAATGAAAAACTGTTTTTT. The full variable domain, rest sourced from reference TRBV29-1 and TRBJ1-4, is SAVISQKPSRDICQRGTSLTIQCQVDSQVTMMFWYRQQPGQSLTLIATANQGSEATYESGFVIDKFPISRPNLTFSTLTVSNMSPEDSSIYLCSVGGLNEKLFFGSGTQLSVL.

This clonotype was observed a few times. J is TRBJ2-5 and V is TRBV25-1; 7 positions match TRBD1. Trimming removed 3 bases from V and 2 bases from J; junction bases left unmatched: 3. This CDR3 contains 14 residues. CDR1 is MGHDK, CDR2 SYGVNS, per germline. This CDR3 reads CASSEYRGQETQYF. As DNA, the CDR3 is TGTGCCAGCAGTGAGTACAGGGGTCAAGAGACCCAGTACTTC.

The rearrangement joins TRBV6-1 to TRBJ1-5; no firm D call. The germline V gene has CDR1 MNHNS and CDR2 SASEGT. V lost 6 bases, J lost 0 bases, and 12 bases lay in between. The CDR3 covers 15 residues. For the CDR3, the DNA is TGTGCCAGCAGAAGGGCTGGGTATAGCAATCAGCCCCAGCATTTT. Translating it yields CASRRAGYSNQPQHF.

This clonotype was detected a few times. The chain links TRBV9 to TRBJ2-5; the D gene could be TRBD1 or TRBD2 (7 bases each). The CDR3 is 14 residues long. The ends were cut back, 4 bases at V and 7 bases at J, with 17 bases in the middle. Germline-derived CDR1 and CDR2 are SGDLS and YYNGEE. CDR3 amino acids: CASSPGTVAGTQYF. The CDR3, as DNA: TGTGCCAGCAGCCCCGGGACAGTAGCGGGGACCCAGTACTTC.

The rearrangement uses TRBV20-1 and TRBJ2-4, with D hard to call. Trimming took 6 bases from V and 0 from J, leaving 9 bases between them. Germline CDR1 reads DFQATT; CDR2 reads SNEGSKA (reference sequence). The CDR3 length is 13 residues. The DNA for the CDR3 is TGCAGTGCCCAACGGGTAGCCAAAAACATTCAGTACTTC. Protein product: CSAQRVAKNIQYF.

This clonotype was seen more than once but under ten times. The junction differs from germline at one of its ends, possibly a read error. This chain uses TRBV4-2 with TRBJ2-1; a weak D match, TRBD2 (7 bases). CDR1 is LGHNA and CDR2 is YNFKEQ in the germline V gene. The CDR3 sequence is 15 residues long. CDR3 protein: CASSQDKGGAKEQSF. As DNA, the CDR3 is TGTGCCAGCAGCCAAGATAAGGGGGGGGCCAAGGAGCAGTCCTTC.

The V call is TRBV5-5, the J call TRBJ2-5; 9 nucleotides line up with TRBD2. Germline CDR1 reads SGHKS; CDR2 reads YYEKEE (reference sequence). With V trimmed by 4 bases and J by 2 bases, 15 bases remained unmatched. This CDR3 contains 18 residues. The CDR3 loop reads CASSIGLAGGPGQETQYF. CDR3 sequence (DNA): TGTGCCAGCAGCATTGGACTGGCGGGGGGGCCAGGTCAAGAGACCCAGTACTTC.

The sample holds a few counts of this clonotype. The chain uses TRBV7-2 and TRBJ2-7; 8 nucleotides align to TRBD1. The CDR3 is made up of 13 amino acids. Trimming at V came to 5 bases and at J to 6 bases, leaving 6 bases not matched to a gene. Germline-derived CDR1 and CDR2 are SGHTA and FQGNSA. The CDR3 region is CASSGAGGVEQYF. The CDR3 DNA sequence: TGTGCCAGCAGCGGAGCAGGGGGCGTCGAGCAGTACTTC.

This chain joins TRBV20-1 and TRBJ2-7, with a possible D match to TRBD1 (6 bases). V lost 6 bases to trimming and J lost 2 bases, with 17 bases between them. The CDR3 length is 14 residues. Germline values: CDR1 DFQATT, CDR2 SNEGSKA (reference sequence). In DNA form, the CDR3 reads TGCAGTGCAATAGCCGGGACAACAACCTACGAGCAGTACTTC. Translating it yields CSAIAGTTTYEQYF.

This clonotype came up a few times. An end of the junction does not agree with germline; a read error may underlie this. J is TRBJ1-3 and V is TRBV29-1; no definite D call. This CDR3 region has 14 residues. Germline CDR1 reads SQVTM; CDR2 reads ANQGSEA. The CDR3 here is CSVKEEPRGDTIYF. CDR3 nucleotides: TGCAGCGTTAAAGAGGAACCGCGGGGTGACACCATATATTTT.

The chain links TRBV6-5 to TRBJ2-1; unclear D gene. The end of the DNA is better explained by TRBJ2-5, so the J call may be wrong. The CDR3 totals 13 residues. Germline CDR1 MNHEY, CDR2 SVGAGI. The CDR3 here is CASQSVAPETQYF. The CDR3 nucleotides are TGTGCCAGCCAAAGTGTGGCCCCAGAGACCCAGTACTTC.

Comment on this clonotype: Its ends do not fully match the called genes, so a read error is possible. The chain employs TRBV9 and TRBJ2-7, with D perhaps matching TRBD1 (5 bases). CDR3 size: 15 residues. CDR1 and CDR2 from the germline V gene are SGDLS and YYNGEE. The CDR3 loop reads CASSVWGTSSYEQYF. The CDR3 DNA reads as TGTGCCAGCAGCGTCTGGGGCACGAGCTCCTACGAGCAGTACTTT.

Only a few counts were recorded for this clonotype. The chain uses TRBV20-1 and TRBJ1-5, with D uncertain. The CDR3 has 13 amino acids. Germline V gene data show CDR1 as DFQATT and CDR2 as SNEGSKA (reference sequence). V was clipped by 3 bases and J by 0 bases, with 6 bases between them. In DNA, the CDR3 is TGCAGTGCTAGGGCCAGTAGCAATCAGCCCCAGCATTTT. It translates to CSARASSNQPQHF.